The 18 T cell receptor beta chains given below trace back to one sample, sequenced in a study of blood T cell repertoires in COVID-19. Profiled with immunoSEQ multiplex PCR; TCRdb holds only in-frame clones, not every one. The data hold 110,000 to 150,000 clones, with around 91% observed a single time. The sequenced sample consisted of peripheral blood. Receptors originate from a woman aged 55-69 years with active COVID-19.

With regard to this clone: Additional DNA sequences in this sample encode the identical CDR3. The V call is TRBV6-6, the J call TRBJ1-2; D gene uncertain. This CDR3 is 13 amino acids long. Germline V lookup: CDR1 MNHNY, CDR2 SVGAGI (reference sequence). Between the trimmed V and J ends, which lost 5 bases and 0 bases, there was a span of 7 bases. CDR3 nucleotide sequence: TGTGCCAGCAGTCCCGGGGCTAACTATGGCTACACCTTC. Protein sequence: CASSPGANYGYTF.

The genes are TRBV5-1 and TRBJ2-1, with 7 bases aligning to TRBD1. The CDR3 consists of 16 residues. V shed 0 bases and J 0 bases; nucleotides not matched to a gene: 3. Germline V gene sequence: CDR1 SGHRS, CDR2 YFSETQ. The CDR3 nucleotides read TGCGCCAGCAGCTTGGGGTCAGGGGGCTCCTACAATGAGCAGTTCTTC. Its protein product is CASSLGSGGSYNEQFF.

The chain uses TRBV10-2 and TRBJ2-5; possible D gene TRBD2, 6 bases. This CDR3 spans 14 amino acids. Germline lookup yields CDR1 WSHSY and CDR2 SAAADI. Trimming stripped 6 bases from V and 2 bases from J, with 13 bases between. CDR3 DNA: TGCGCCAGCAGAGGGCTAGCGAAGCAAGAGACCCAGTACTTC. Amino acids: CASRGLAKQETQYF.

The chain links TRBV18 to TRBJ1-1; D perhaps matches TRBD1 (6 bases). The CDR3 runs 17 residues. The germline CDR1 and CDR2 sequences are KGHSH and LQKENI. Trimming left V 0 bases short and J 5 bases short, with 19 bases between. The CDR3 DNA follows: TGTGCCAGCTCACCACCGGGGGAACAGGGATGGGGAACTGAAGCTTTCTTT. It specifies CASSPPGEQGWGTEAFF.

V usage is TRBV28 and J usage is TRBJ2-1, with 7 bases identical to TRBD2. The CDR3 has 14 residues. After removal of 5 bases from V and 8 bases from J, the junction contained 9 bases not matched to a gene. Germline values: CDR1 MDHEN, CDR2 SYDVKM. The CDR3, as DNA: TGTGCCAGCAGTGGCGGGAGTGGGGGTCATGAGCAGTTCTTC. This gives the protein CASSGGSGGHEQFF.

The CDR3 sequence is CASSMGTVGNPETQYF. The CDR3 bases are TGCGCCAGCAGCATGGGGACAGTAGGGAATCCAGAGACCCAGTACTTC. The chain carries TRBV5-1 and TRBJ2-5; 7 bases match TRBD1. This CDR3 has 16 residues. The V and J ends lost 4 bases and 4 bases, in that order; junction bases with no gene match: 13. The germline V gene has CDR1 SGHRS and CDR2 YFSETQ.

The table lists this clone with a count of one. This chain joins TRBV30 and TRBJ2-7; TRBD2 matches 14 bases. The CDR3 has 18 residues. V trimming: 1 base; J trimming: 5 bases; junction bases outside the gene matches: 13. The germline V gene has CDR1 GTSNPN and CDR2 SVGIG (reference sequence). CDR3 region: CAWSAGTSGSYGLHEQYF. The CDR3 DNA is TGTGCCTGGAGTGCTGGGACTAGCGGGAGTTATGGGCTCCACGAGCAGTACTTC.

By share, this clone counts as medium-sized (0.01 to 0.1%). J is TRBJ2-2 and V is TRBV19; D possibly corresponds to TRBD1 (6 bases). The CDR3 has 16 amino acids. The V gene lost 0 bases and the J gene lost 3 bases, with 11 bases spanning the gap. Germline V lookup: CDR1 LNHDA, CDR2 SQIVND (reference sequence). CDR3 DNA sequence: TGTGCCAGTAGTATAGATCAGGGGATGTACACCGGGGAGCTGTTTTTT. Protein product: CASSIDQGMYTGELFF. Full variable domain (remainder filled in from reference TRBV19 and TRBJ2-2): DGGITQSPKYLFRKEGQNVTLSCEQNLNHDAMYWYRQDPGQGLRLIYYSQIVNDFQKGDIAEGYSVSREKKESFPLTVTSAQKNPTAFYLCASSIDQGMYTGELFFGEGSRLTVL.

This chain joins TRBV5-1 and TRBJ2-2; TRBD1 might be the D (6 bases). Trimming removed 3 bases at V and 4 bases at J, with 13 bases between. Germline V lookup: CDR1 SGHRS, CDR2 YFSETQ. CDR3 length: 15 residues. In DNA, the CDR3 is TGCGCCAGCAGCTGGCAGGGGCACGGCACCGGGGAGCTGTTTTTT. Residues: CASSWQGHGTGELFF.

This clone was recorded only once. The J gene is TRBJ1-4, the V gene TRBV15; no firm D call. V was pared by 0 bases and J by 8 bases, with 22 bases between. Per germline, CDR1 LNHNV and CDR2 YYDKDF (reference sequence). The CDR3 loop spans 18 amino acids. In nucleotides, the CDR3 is TGTGCCACCAGCAGAGATCTTCCCCTCGGCGGGCAGCGCGAAAAACTGTTTTTT. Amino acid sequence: CATSRDLPLGGQREKLFF. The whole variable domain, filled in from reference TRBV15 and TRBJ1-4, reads DAMVIQNPRYQVTQFGKPVTLSCSQTLNHNVMYWYQQKSSQAPKLLFHYYDKDFNNEADTPDNFQSRRPNTSFCFLDIRSPGLGDTAMYLCATSRDLPLGGQREKLFFGSGTQLSVL.

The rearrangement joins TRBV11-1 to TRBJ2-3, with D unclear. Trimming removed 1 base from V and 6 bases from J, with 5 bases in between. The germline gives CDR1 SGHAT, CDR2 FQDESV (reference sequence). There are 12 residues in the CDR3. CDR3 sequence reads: CASSLGADTQYF. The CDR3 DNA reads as TGTGCCAGCAGCTTAGGGGCGGATACGCAGTATTTT.

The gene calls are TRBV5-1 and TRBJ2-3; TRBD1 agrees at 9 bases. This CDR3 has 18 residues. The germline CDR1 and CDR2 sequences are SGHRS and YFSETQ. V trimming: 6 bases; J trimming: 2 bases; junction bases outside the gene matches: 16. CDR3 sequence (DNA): TGCGCCAGCAATAGACAGATGGGACAGGGCGGATTCACAGATACGCAGTATTTT. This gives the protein CASNRQMGQGGFTDTQYF.

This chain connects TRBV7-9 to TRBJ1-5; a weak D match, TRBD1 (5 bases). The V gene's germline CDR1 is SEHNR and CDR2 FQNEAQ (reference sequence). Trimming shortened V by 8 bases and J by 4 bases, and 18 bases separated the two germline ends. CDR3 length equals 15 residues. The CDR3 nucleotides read TGTGCCAGCGGATATTCCTCGGGACTGAATCAGCCCCAGCATTTT. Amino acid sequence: CASGYSSGLNQPQHF.

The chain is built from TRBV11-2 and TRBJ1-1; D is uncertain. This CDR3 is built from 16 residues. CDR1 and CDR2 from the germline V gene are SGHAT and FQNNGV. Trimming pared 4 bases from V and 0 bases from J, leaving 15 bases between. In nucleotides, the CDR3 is TGTGCCAGCAGCTCGCCTACCAGGCATATGAACACTGAAGCTTTCTTT. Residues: CASSSPTRHMNTEAFF.

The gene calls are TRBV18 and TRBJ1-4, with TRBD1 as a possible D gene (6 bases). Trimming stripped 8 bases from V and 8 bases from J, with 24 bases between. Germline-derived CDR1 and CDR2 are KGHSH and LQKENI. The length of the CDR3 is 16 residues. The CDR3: CASTDSQDRRREKLFF. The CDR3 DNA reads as TGTGCCAGCACGGACTCACAAGACAGGCGTAGGGAAAAACTGTTTTTT.

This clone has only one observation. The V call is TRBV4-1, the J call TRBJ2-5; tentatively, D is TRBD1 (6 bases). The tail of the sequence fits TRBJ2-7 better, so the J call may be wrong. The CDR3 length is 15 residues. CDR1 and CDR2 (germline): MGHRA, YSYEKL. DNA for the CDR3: TGCGCCAGCAGCCTTACGAGGGGGTCCTCCTACGAGCAGTACTTC. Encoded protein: CASSLTRGSSYEQYF.

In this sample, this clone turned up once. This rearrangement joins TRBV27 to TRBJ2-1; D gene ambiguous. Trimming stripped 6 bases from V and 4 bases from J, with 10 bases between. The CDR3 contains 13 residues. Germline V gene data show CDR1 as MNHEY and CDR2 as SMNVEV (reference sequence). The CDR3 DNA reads TGTGCCAGCAGCCGAGCCCCGTACAATGAGCAGTTCTTC. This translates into CASSRAPYNEQFF.

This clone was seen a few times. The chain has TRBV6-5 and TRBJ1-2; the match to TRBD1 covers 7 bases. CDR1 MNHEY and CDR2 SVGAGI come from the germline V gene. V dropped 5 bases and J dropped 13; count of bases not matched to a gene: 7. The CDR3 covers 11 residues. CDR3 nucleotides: TGTGCCAGCAGTCTGGGACAGCGCCTCACCTTC. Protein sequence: CASSLGQRLTF.